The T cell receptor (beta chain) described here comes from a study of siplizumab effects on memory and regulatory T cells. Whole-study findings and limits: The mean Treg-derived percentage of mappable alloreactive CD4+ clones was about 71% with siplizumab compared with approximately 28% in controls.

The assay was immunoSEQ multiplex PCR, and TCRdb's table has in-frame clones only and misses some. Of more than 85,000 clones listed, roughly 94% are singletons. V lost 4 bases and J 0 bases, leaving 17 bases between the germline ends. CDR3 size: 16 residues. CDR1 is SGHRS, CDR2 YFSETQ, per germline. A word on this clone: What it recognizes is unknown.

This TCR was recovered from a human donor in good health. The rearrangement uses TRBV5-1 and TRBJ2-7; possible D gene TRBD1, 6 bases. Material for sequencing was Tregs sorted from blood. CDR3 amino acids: CASSQRGRGLSYEQYF. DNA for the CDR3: TGCGCCAGCAGCCAACGGGGCAGGGGCCTCTCCTACGAGCAGTACTTC.